This TCR beta chain was recovered during a study of blood T cell repertoires in COVID-19. The assay was immunoSEQ multiplex PCR, and TCRdb's table has in-frame clones only and misses some. The sample lists roughly 700,000 clones; 90% were seen once. CDR1 is MDHEN, CDR2 SYDVKM, per germline. The CDR3 is 18 residues long. J was trimmed by 2 bases and V by 7 bases; bases with no gene match: 15. The specimen was peripheral blood. The chain has TRBV28 and TRBJ2-2; 8 bases are shared with TRBD1. The source is a woman in her late teens or twenties with acute or convalescent COVID-19. CDR3 sequence: CASTNTRDRPQNTGELFF. The CDR3 bases are TGTGCCAGCACCAACACCCGGGACAGGCCGCAAAACACCGGGGAGCTGTTTTTT.